This TCR beta chain was recorded in a study of OX40 agonist ivuxolimab in advanced cancers. The study, taken as a whole, reports: CD8+ T cells (on average) carried more expanded clones than CD4+ T cells.

Germline V gene data show CDR1 as MNHEY and CDR2 as SMNVEV (reference sequence). CDR3 length equals 15 residues. V shed 6 bases, J shed 3 bases, and the junction held 10 bases outside the gene matches. Method: immunoSEQ multiplex PCR; TCRdb's copy keeps in-frame clones and lacks some. The data contain about 59,000 clones, roughly 84% of them seen just once; the ten biggest clones take up roughly 2%. With respect to this clone: Its antigen is unidentified.

This chain links TRBV27 with TRBJ2-7, with TRBD1 identical over 8 bases. The sequence came from an adult with an advanced solid tumor such as melanoma, head and neck, liver or kidney cancer. Source: CD4+ or CD8+ T cells sorted from blood, taken in a trial of the OX40 agonist ivuxolimab. Written as DNA, the CDR3 is TGTGCCAGCAGGAGGGGACAGGTTAACATCTACGAGCAGTACTTC. Protein sequence: CASRRGQVNIYEQYF.